This entry concerns a single T cell receptor (beta chain). What it recognizes is unknown. This record comes from a study of CD8 T cells in Susac syndrome. Findings and limits, study-wide: The study admitted that it had a relatively small number of individuals in its TCR sequencing and HLA analysis.

Random-hexamer reverse transcription was applied to roughly 0.5 to 1 ug RNA. TCRdb re-derived calls from the immunoSEQ multiplex PCR reads in MiXCR, one entry per CDR3 protein. This table holds about 130,000 distinct CDR3 sequences, around 90% found once. This clonotype originated in a human donor with multiple sclerosis. The sample taken for sequencing was CD8+ T cells from PBMCs.

CDR3 nucleotide sequence: TGTGCCATCAGGGAGGACTGGAACACTGAAGCTTTCTTT. Its protein is CAIREDWNTEAFF. The chain employs TRBV10-3 and TRBJ1-1; D is undetermined. V lost 6 bases and J 1 base, leaving 9 bases between the germline ends. CDR1 and CDR2 from the germline V gene are ENHRY and SYGVKD. The CDR3 spans 13 residues.